This T cell receptor beta chain was captured by sequencing in a study of cytomegalovirus exposure and HLA in healthy donors. The PCR had 60 Vbeta and 13 Jbeta primers. In the study's own analysis: Per a later analysis, the number of unique TCR beta chains was about 80 million, of which around 9.9 million were shared. Sequencing was performed with immunoSEQ multiplex PCR; in TCRdb, only in-frame clones are kept and a portion is missing. V, J and clone size were drawn from that table, and D and trimming were deduced from the DNA. The sample carries under 130,000 clones, roughly 79% recorded once. Sequences were obtained from PBMCs. The source is a man aged 40-49 years in good health and CMV-seronegative.

The CDR3 is CASSGLARRTDTQYF. CDR3 DNA sequence: TGCGCCAGCTCTGGACTAGCGAGACGCACAGATACGCAGTATTTT. The chain carries TRBV10-2 and TRBJ2-3, with 9 bases fitting TRBD2. The CDR3 is 15 amino acids. After removal of 8 bases from V and 1 base from J, the junction contained 7 bases not matched to a gene. The germline V gene encodes CDR1 WSHSY and CDR2 SAAADI.